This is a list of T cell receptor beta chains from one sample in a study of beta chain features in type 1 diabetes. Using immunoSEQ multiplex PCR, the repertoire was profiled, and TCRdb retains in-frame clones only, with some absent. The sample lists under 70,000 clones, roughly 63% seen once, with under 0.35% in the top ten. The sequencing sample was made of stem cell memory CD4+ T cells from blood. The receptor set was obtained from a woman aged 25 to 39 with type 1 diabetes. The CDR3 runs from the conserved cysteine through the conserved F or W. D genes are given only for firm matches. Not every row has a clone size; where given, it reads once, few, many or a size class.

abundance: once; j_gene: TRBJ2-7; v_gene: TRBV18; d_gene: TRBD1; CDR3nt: TGTGCCAGCTCACCAGGTAGACAGGGCTTAGTCTACGAGCAGTACTTC; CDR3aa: CASSPGRQGLVYEQYF
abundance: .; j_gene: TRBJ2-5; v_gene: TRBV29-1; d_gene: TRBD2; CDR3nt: TGCAGCCTTAGTCTAGCGGGTTGGGAGACCCAGTACTTC; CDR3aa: CSLSLAGWETQYF
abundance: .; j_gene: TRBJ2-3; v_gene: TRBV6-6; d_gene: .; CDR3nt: TGTGCCAGCAGCCCCTTTGGCGGATACACAGATACGCAGTATTTT; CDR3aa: CASSPFGGYTDTQYF
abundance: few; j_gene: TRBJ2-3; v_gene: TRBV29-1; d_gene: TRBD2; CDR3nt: TGCAGCGAGTCTAGCGGGAGGAACACAGATACGCAGTATTTT; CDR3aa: CSESSGRNTDTQYF
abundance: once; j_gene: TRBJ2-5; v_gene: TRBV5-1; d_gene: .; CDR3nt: TGCGCCAGCAGCCCCGGACAGGGAGGGAAGACCCAGTACTTC; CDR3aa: CASSPGQGGKTQYF
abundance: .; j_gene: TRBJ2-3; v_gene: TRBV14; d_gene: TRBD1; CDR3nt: TGTGCCAGCAGCCCCCAGGGGGTTGCGCAGTATTTT; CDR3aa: CASSPQGVAQYF
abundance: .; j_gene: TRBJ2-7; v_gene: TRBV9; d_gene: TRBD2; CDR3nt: TGTGCCAGCAGCCCTATTGCGGGGGGTGCTTCCTACGAGCAGTACTTC; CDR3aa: CASSPIAGGASYEQYF
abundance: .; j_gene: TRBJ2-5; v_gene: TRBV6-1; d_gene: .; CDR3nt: TGTGCCAGCAGTTATGGGGAGCAAGAGACCCAGTACTTC; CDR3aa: CASSYGEQETQYF
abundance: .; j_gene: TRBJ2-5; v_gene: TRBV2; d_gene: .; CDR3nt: TGTGCCAGCAGTCCCACGGTGGAAGAGACCCAGTACTTC; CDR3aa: CASSPTVEETQYF
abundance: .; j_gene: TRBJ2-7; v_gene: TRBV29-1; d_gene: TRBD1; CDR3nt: TGCAGCGTGGGTGAGGGGACAGGCCGAACCTACGAGCAGTACTTC; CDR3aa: CSVGEGTGRTYEQYF
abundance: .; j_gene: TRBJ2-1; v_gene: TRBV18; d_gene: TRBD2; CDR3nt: TGTGCCAGCCAAAGCGGTAGCGGGGACTACAATGAGCAGTTCTTC; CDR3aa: CASQSGSGDYNEQFF
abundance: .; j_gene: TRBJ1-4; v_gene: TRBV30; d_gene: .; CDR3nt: TGTGCCTGGAGCTCGGTTGAAAAACTGTTTTTT; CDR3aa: CAWSSVEKLFF
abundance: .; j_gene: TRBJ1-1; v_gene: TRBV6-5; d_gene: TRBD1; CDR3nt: TGTGCCAGCAGCCGGGACAGATCCGAAGAAGCTTTCTTT; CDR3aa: CASSRDRSEEAFF
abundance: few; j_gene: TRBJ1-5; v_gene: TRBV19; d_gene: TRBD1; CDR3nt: TGTGCCAGCCGGGACAGGGGGAATCAGCCCCAGCATTTT; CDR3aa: CASRDRGNQPQHF
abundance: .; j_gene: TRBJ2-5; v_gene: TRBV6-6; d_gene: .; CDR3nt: TGTGCCAGCAGTACCCCGTGGGCAGGCTACCAAGAGACCCAGTACTTC; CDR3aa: CASSTPWAGYQETQYF
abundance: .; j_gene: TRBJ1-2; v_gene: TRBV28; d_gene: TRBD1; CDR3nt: TGTGCCAGCAGTACCGGGACAGGGGAGGCCTATGGCTACACCTTC; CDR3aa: CASSTGTGEAYGYTF
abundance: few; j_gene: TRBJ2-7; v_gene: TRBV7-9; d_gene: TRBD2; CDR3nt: TGTGCCAGCAACTTAGCGGGAGTTATTCACGAGCAGTACTTC; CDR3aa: CASNLAGVIHEQYF
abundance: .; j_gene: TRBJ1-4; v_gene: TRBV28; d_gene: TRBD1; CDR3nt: TGTGCCAGCAGTTTATGGGACAGGGGGTACGGGGATGAAAAACTGTTTTTT; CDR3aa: CASSLWDRGYGDEKLFF
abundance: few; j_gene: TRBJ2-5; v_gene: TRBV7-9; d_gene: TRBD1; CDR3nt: TGTGCCAGCAGCCTGTTGACAGGGCCCCAAGAGACCCAGTACTTC; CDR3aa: CASSLLTGPQETQYF
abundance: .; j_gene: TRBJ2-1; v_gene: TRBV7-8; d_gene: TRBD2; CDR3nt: TGTGCCAGCAGCGGGGGACTACGACTCTACAATGAGCAGTTCTTC; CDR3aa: CASSGGLRLYNEQFF
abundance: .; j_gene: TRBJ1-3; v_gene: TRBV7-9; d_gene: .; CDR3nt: TGTGCCACAGAGACGGAGAGGACCATATATTTT; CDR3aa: CATETERTIYF
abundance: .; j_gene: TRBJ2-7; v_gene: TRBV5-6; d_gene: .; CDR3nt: TGTGCCAGCAGCTTTGGGCAGGGTGGGTACGAGCAGTACTTC; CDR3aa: CASSFGQGGYEQYF
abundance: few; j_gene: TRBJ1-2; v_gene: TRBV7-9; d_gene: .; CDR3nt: TGTGCCAGCAGCTTATCGACAGAAAACTATGGCTACACCTTC; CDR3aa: CASSLSTENYGYTF
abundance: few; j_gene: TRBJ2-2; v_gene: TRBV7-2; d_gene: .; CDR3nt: TGTGCCAGCAGCTTAGACTTCAGGGAGCTGTTTTTT; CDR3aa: CASSLDFRELFF
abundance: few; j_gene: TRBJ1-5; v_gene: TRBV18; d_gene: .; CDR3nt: TGTGCCAGCTCACCAGACAGGTTGCAGCCCCAGCATTTT; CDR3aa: CASSPDRLQPQHF
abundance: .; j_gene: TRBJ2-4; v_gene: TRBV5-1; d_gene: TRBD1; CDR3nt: TGCGCCAGCAGCTTGGGGGGGACAGGTGAAAACATTCAGTACTTC; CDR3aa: CASSLGGTGENIQYF
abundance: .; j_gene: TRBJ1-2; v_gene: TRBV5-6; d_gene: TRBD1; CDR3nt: TGTGCCAGCAGCTTGGACGGACAGGACTATGGCTACACCTTC; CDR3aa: CASSLDGQDYGYTF
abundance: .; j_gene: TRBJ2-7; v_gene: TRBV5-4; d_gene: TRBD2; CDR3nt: TGTGCCAGCAGCACCCGACTAGCGGACTACGAGCAGTACTTC; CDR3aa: CASSTRLADYEQYF
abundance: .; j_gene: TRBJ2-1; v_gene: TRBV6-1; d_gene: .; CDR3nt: TGTGCCAGCAGTGAGTATCGGGAGACCTACAATGAGCAGTTCTTC; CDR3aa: CASSEYRETYNEQFF
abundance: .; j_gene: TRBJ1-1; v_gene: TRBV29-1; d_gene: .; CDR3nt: TGCAGCGTTGGTAGGGGTATGAACACTGAAGCTTTCTTT; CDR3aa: CSVGRGMNTEAFF
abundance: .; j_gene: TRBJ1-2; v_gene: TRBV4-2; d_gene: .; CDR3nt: TGTGCCAGCAGCCAACCAGACAGGCCCGACTATGGCTACACCTTC; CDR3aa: CASSQPDRPDYGYTF
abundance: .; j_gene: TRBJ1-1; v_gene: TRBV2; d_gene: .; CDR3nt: TGTGCCAGCAGTCGGAGAGAACAAGGTGAAGCTTTCTTT; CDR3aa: CASSRREQGEAFF
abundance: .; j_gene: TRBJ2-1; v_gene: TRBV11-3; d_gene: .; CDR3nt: TGTGCCAGCAGTCGGGTCCGGGAGAATGAGCAGTTCTTC; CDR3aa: CASSRVRENEQFF
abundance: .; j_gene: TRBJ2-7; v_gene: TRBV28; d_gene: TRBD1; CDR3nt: TGTGCCAGCAGCTCATCCGGGACAGCTATCTCCTACGAGCAGTACTTT; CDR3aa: CASSSSGTAISYEQYF
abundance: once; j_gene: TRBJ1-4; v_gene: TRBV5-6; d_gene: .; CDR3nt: TGTGCCAGCAGCTCGGGAGAAAAACTGTTTTTC; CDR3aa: CASSSGEKLFF
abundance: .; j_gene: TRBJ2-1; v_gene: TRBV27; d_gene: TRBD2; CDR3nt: TGTGCCAGCAGTCCCGCTAGCGGGAGGGCTGGGAATGAGCAGTTCTTC; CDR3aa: CASSPASGRAGNEQFF
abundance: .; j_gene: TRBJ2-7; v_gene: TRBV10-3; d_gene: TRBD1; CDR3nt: TGTGCCATCGGGGGACAGGGGCACACCTACGAGCAGTACTTC; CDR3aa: CAIGGQGHTYEQYF
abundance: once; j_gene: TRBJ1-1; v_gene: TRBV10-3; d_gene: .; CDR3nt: TGTGCCATCAGGGAGATGACCCCCTCAGGAACCGAAGCTTTCTTT; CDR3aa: CAIREMTPSGTEAFF
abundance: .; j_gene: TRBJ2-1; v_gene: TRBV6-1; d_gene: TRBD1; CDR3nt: TGTGCCAGCAGCGCTACAGGGGACAATGAGCAGTTCTTC; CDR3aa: CASSATGDNEQFF
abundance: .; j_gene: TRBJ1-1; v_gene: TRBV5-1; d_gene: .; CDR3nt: TGCGCCAGCAGCCCACAGGTGAACACTGAAGCTTTCTTT; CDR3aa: CASSPQVNTEAFF
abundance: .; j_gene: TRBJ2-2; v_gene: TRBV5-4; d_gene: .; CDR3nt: TGTGCCAGCAGCTTCTATGTCTCGAACACCGGGGAGCTGTTTTTT; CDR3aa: CASSFYVSNTGELFF
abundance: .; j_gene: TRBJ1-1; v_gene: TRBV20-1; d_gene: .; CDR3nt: TGCAGTGCTAGCGTGAACACTGAAGCTTTCTTT; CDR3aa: CSASVNTEAFF